This entry is about one TCR beta chain. This clone was detected once. No antigen is known for it. No qualities accompany the bases; no much larger clone lies one base away. The data derive from a study of blood T cell repertoires in COVID-19 (dated by TCRdb to about 2020). The study in broad terms: The collaborator samples originated in the United States, Italy and Spain and spanned the acute and convalescent phases of COVID-19. The prospective study material was composed of cDNA or gDNA derived from T cells, B-cell-depleted T cells, or PBMCs. Subjects who had been exposed to COVID-19, were actively infected with it, or had recovered from it provided the deeply sampled blood TCRbeta repertoires that made up the dataset. A freely available public database, intended as a resource for researchers studying the immune response to SARS-CoV-2, is where the repertoires were released. The samples were drawn from two sources: the first 160 participants of the ongoing ImmuneRACE study, and 1,000 to 1,500 subjects contributed by 6 global collaborators. Sample metadata almost always included a de-identified subject ID, COVID-19 status, age in years and sex. Where available, HLA class I and class II types were obtained from metadata supplied by the sample provider rather than from assay-based typing. The full study reports these points: The amount of clinical and demographic metadata varied by source and participant and was provided uncurated.

The collaborating institutions used their own protocols to collect whole blood in K2EDTA tubes. For TCRbeta analysis, collaborators shipped samples as frozen whole blood, isolated PBMCs, or DNA extracted from either of those sample types. The immunoSEQ Assay, a bias-controlled multiplex PCR, was used to amplify TCRbeta CDR3 regions from genomic DNA. In the authors' own workflow: Within the assay, amplification of reference gene primers was used to estimate how many nucleated cells each sample contained. To quantify the absolute abundance of each unique TCRbeta CDR3 rearrangement, sequence reads were collapsed and filtered. For each sample, productive Simpson clonality was calculated as the square root of Simpson's diversity index over productive rearrangements. Entries here come from immuneACCESS through TCRdb and include only in-frame sequences with V and J called. Some clones fail to appear in such tables; in the studies checked, an unresolved V gene covers under half of the shortfall, and the cause of the remainder is unknown. V and J calls and clone size follow that table, whereas D and trimming were derived from the DNA. The sample contains 110,000 or so clones, 81% of them found a single time. Around 1.5% of the sample belongs to the ten largest clones.

A distance of 16 bases separates the germline ends of V and J, which lose 1 base and 6 bases respectively. CDR1 is given as SGHVS and CDR2 as FNYEAQ, both from the germline V gene. The CDR3 contains 15 residues, cysteine and phenylalanine counted. Only the CDR3 DNA is retained, 45 bases long and in frame from the first base. Recombination connected TRBV7-6 to TRBJ2-7; perhaps TRBD1 is the D gene, with 5 bases matching. The origin of this receptor is a man aged 45 to 65 with acute or convalescent COVID-19. The sequenced material came from peripheral blood. CDR3 loop: CASSLDPGSSFEQYF. The nucleotide sequence reads TGTGCCAGCAGCTTAGATCCAGGGTCGTCGTTCGAGCAGTACTTC.